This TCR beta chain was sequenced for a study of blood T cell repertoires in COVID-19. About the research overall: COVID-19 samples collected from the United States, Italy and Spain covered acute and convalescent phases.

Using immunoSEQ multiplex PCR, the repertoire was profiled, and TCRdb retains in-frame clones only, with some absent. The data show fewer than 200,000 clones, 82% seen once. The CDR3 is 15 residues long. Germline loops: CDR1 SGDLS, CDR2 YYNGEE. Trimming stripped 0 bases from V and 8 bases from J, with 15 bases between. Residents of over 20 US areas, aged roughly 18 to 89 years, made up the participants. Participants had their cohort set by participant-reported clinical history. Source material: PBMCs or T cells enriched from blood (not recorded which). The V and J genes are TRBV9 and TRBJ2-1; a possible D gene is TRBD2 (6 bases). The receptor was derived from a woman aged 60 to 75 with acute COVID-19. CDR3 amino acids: CASSVGGLRADEQFF. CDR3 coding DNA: TGTGCCAGCAGCGTAGGGGGACTCCGAGCGGATGAGCAGTTCTTC.